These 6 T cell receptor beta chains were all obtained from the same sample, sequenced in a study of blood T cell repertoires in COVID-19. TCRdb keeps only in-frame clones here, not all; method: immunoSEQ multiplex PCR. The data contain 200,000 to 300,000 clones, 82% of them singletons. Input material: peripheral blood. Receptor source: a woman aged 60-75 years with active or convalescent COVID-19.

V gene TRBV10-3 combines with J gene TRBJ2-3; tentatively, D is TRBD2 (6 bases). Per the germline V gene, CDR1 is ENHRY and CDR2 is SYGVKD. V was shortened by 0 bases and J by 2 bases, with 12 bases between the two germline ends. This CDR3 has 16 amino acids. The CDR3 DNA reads TGTGCCATCAGTGAGTCCGCGCGGGGATCCACAGATACGCAGTATTTT. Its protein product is CAISESARGSTDTQYF.

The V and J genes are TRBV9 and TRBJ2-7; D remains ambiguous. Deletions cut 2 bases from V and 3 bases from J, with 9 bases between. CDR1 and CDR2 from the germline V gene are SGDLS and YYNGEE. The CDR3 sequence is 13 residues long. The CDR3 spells CASSVSRVYEQYF. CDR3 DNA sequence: TGTGCCAGCAGCGTCTCCCGGGTCTACGAGCAGTACTTC.

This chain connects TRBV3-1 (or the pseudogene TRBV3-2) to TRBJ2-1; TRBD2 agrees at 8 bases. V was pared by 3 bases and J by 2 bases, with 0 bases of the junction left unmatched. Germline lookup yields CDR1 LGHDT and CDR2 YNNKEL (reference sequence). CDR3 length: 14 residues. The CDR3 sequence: CASSQRGAYNEQFF. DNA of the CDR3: TGTGCCAGCAGCCAGCGGGGGGCCTACAATGAGCAGTTCTTC.

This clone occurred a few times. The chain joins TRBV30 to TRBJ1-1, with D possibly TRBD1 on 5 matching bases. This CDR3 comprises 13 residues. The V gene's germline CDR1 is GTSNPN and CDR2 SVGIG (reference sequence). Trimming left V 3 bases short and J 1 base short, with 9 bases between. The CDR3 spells CAWRGVGNTEAFF. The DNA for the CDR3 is TGTGCCTGGAGAGGGGTCGGGAACACTGAAGCTTTCTTT.

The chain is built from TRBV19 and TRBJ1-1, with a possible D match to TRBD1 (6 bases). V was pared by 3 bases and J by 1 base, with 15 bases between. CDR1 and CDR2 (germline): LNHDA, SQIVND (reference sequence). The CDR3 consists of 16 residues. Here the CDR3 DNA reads TGTGCCAGTAGTATCGGCACAGGGCCTACGAACACTGAAGCTTTCTTT. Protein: CASSIGTGPTNTEAFF.

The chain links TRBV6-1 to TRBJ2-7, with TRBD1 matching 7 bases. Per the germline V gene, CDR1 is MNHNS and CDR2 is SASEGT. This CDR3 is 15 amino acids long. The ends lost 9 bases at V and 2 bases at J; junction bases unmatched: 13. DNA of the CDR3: TGTGCCAGTACCACCCCGGGGACAGCTACCTACGAGCAGTACTTC. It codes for CASTTPGTATYEQYF.